A single sample is the source of the 2 T cell receptor beta chains below, sequenced in a study of T-cell reconstitution after alpha-beta-depleted transplantation in children. Unique molecular identifiers were used in preparing the TCRbeta library. TCRdb recomputed calls from the PCR reads with MiXCR, one row per CDR3 protein. The table lists about 130,000 distinct CDR3 sequences, 8% to 10% of them singletons, with under 30% in the top ten. Here the sequenced sample was PBMCs, mostly from graft donor cells, taken 180 days after TCRalphabeta/CD19-depleted stem cell transplant. The receptor set was obtained from a girl under two years old who had a stem cell transplant for combined immunodeficiency, so the T cells may come from the graft donor.

The J gene is TRBJ1-2, the V gene TRBV27; D not resolved. Deletions cut 6 bases from V and 7 bases from J, with 15 bases between. Germline CDR1 and CDR2: MNHEY and SMNVEV (reference sequence). The CDR3 runs to 13 residues. The CDR3 region is CASSLAGKGGYTF. DNA of the CDR3: TGTGCCAGCAGCCTGGCGGGGAAAGGTGGCTACACCTTC.

At least ten counts were recorded for this clonotype. V gene TRBV27 combines with J gene TRBJ2-2; D might be TRBD2 (5 bases). Per germline, CDR1 MNHEY and CDR2 SMNVEV (reference sequence). Trimming left V 2 bases short and J 0 bases short, with 7 bases between. The CDR3 runs to 15 residues. As DNA, the CDR3 is TGTGCCAGCAGTTTACGGGGTTCGAACACCGGGGAGCTGTTTTTT. Translated: CASSLRGSNTGELFF.